These T cell receptor beta chains were read from a single sample in a study of T cell responses to AZD1222 COVID-19 vaccine. Assay: immunoSEQ multiplex PCR; the TCRdb copy retains only in-frame clones and omits some. The sample lists about 77,000 clones; 92% were seen once. The input for sequencing was peripheral blood, taken 28 days after the second AZD1222 dose. All receptors come from an adult who received the AZD1222 COVID-19 vaccine. The CDR3 runs from the conserved cysteine through the conserved F or W. A D gene is named only where the DNA matches it firmly. For some rows the clone size is stated as once, few or many, or as a class when expanded; others skip it.

D gene	V gene	J gene	clone size	CDR3 DNA	CDR3 protein
NA	TRBV19	TRBJ1-4	NA	TGTGCCAGTAGTCAGGGTTCTAATGAAAAACTGTTTTTT	CASSQGSNEKLFF
TRBD2	TRBV5-1	TRBJ2-1	NA	TGCGCCAGCAGCTTGGAGGCTAGCGGGATGTACAATGAGCAGTTCTTC	CASSLEASGMYNEQFF
TRBD1	TRBV10-2	TRBJ2-7	NA	TGCGCCAGCAGGGGACAGGGGGTCTGGGAGCAGTACTTC	CASRGQGVWEQYF
NA	TRBV7-6	TRBJ1-4	NA	TGTGCCAGCAGGTCGGGACCGTCAGGGTTGGCTAATGAAAAACTGTTTTTT	CASRSGPSGLANEKLFF
NA	TRBV6-4	TRBJ1-1	NA	TGTGCCAGCAGGATCGGGGCTGAAGCTTTCTTT	CASRIGAEAFF
NA	TRBV5-1	TRBJ1-1	NA	TGCGCCAGCAGCCGAGGCAGCTTGAACACTGAAGCTTTCTTT	CASSRGSLNTEAFF
NA	TRBV11-2	TRBJ1-1	NA	TGTGCCAGCAGCTTAGGACACATTTCAGTGATGAACACTGAAGCTTTCTTT	CASSLGHISVMNTEAFF
TRBD1	TRBV7-2	TRBJ1-4	NA	TGTGCCAGCAGCTCGTCCGGGACAGGGAGAGAAAAACTGTTTTTT	CASSSSGTGREKLFF
TRBD2	TRBV7-3	TRBJ2-2	NA	TGTGCCAGCAGCTTCACTAGCGGGAGGGCCTCAGGGGAGCTGTTTTTT	CASSFTSGRASGELFF
NA	TRBV6-1	TRBJ2-7	NA	TGTGCCAGCAGTGATTGGGACTACGAGCAGTACTTC	CASSDWDYEQYF
NA	TRBV6-5	TRBJ1-1	NA	TGTGCCAGCACCGAGACCACTGAAGCTTTCTTT	CASTETTEAFF
TRBD2	TRBV18	TRBJ2-7	NA	TGTGCCAGCTCCCGGACTAGCGGGAGCAACGAGCAGTACTTC	CASSRTSGSNEQYF
TRBD2	TRBV4-3	TRBJ2-7	NA	TGCGCCAGCAGCCAGGGACTAGCGAACTACGAGCAGTACTTC	CASSQGLANYEQYF
TRBD2	TRBV2	TRBJ2-2	NA	TGTGCCAGCACCGGTAGCGGGAGCGTCGGGGAGCTGTTTTTT	CASTGSGSVGELFF
TRBD2	TRBV30	TRBJ2-2	NA	TGTGCCGGGGGGGTCGGGTTTGACACCGGGGAGCTGTTTTTT	CAGGVGFDTGELFF
NA	TRBV6-5	TRBJ1-5	NA	TGTGCCAGCAGCGGTGGCAATCAGCCCCAGCATTTT	CASSGGNQPQHF
NA	TRBV5-5	TRBJ1-6	NA	TGTGCCAGCAGCCCGGAGGTTGTTCGGGTCTCCTATAATTCACCCCTCCACTTT	CASSPEVVRVSYNSPLHF
NA	TRBV5-1	TRBJ2-5	NA	TGCGCCAGCACCGAAGGCGTTGTCCAAGAGACCCAGTACTTC	CASTEGVVQETQYF
NA	TRBV13	TRBJ2-1	NA	TGTGCCAGCAGTGGAGCTAATGAGCAGTTCTTC	CASSGANEQFF
NA	TRBV7-5	TRBJ2-5	NA	TGTGTCAGAAGCTTAGGGCCAGCGGGAGGGCCCGAGGAGACCCAGTACTTC	CVRSLGPAGGPEETQYF
NA	TRBV19	TRBJ1-1	NA	TGTGCCAGTAGTATAGAATACAACACTGAAGCTTTCTTT	CASSIEYNTEAFF
TRBD1	TRBV5-1	TRBJ2-7	NA	TGCGCCAGCAGCTTGTATCAGGGGGCCTACGAGCAGTACTTC	CASSLYQGAYEQYF
TRBD1	TRBV27	TRBJ1-5	NA	TGTGCCAGCAAAACGGGACAGGGGCGTCAGCCCCAGCATTTT	CASKTGQGRQPQHF
TRBD1	TRBV30	TRBJ1-3	NA	TGTGCCTGGAGTGGGGACAGGGGAAACACCATATATTTT	CAWSGDRGNTIYF
NA	TRBV20-1	TRBJ1-1	once	TGCAGTGCTAGTCGGTCCGGGCCCGGGGACTTGGGATCGATGAACACTGAAGCTTTCTTT	CSASRSGPGDLGSMNTEAFF
NA	TRBV4-3	TRBJ2-1	NA	TGCGCCAGCAGTGTGGGCCTTCGGAATGAGCAGTTCTTC	CASSVGLRNEQFF
NA	TRBV25-1	TRBJ2-5	NA	TGTGCCAGCAGTCCCACGGGGAGGCAAGAGACCCAGTACTTC	CASSPTGRQETQYF
NA	TRBV30	TRBJ1-5	NA	TGTGCCTGGAGTGCAGGGAGGGAACCAAATCAGCCCCAGCATTTT	CAWSAGREPNQPQHF
NA	TRBV5-8	TRBJ1-5	NA	TGTGCCAGCAGCTTGGTGGCAGGGGCGGGTCAGCCCCAGCATTTT	CASSLVAGAGQPQHF
NA	TRBV7-3	TRBJ2-3	NA	TGTGCCAGCAGCCGAAGTAGGAGCACAGATACGCAGTATTTT	CASSRSRSTDTQYF
NA	TRBV3-1/TRBV3-2	TRBJ2-1	NA	TGTGCCAGCAGCCCTACCTCCCGCAGAGGGAATGAGCAGTTCTTC	CASSPTSRRGNEQFF
NA	TRBV12-3/TRBV12-4	TRBJ2-1	NA	TGTGCCAGCAGTTTAGCGCGGAGAAATGAGCAGTTCTTC	CASSLARRNEQFF
NA	TRBV6-5	TRBJ1-1	NA	TGTGCCAGCAGCCGATCCCCTGGGGGCGGTGAAGCTTTCTTT	CASSRSPGGGEAFF
NA	TRBV4-2	TRBJ1-3	NA	TGTGCCAGCAGCCAAGCCATACTTGGCGGCAACACCATATATTTT	CASSQAILGGNTIYF
TRBD1	TRBV6-5	TRBJ2-7	NA	TGTGCCAGCAGTTGGACAGGGGGTCCTTACGAGCAGTACTTC	CASSWTGGPYEQYF
NA	TRBV7-9	TRBJ1-3	once	TGTGCCAGCAGCTTGGACTCTGAAGGAAACACCATATATTTT	CASSLDSEGNTIYF
NA	TRBV7-2	TRBJ2-5	NA	TGTGCCAGCAGCTTAGTTCGGGACCAGGCGGAGACCCAGTACTTC	CASSLVRDQAETQYF
TRBD1	TRBV19	TRBJ1-4	NA	TGTGCCAGTAGTCGGACAGGAGGGCAGGTCGGTGAAAAACTGTTTTTT	CASSRTGGQVGEKLFF
TRBD2	TRBV5-1	TRBJ2-7	NA	TGCGCCAGCAGCTTGAGCGGGGAACGGGAGCAGTACTTC	CASSLSGEREQYF
NA	TRBV28	TRBJ2-1	NA	TGTGCCAGTAGGTCCAGCCTCTATGAGCAGTTCTTC	CASRSSLYEQFF